The clone carrying this T cell receptor (beta chain) was seen only a few times. CDR1 and CDR2 (germline): SQVTM, ANQGSEA. The CDR3 spans 14 residues. The V and J ends lost 2 bases and 1 base respectively, with 11 bases between them. TCRdb's table, derived via immunoSEQ multiplex PCR, lists solely in-frame clones and lacks some. This table holds around 170,000 clones, around 84% found once. This specimen comes from a study of blood T cell repertoires in COVID-19. On the study more broadly: The study drew acute and convalescent COVID-19 samples from the United States, Italy and Spain. The cDNA or gDNA used as material had been derived from T cells, B-cell-depleted T cells, or PBMCs.

This receptor was identified in a man aged 30 to 45 with active or convalescent COVID-19. V is TRBV29-1 and J is TRBJ1-1; D call uncertain. Sample: peripheral blood. The CDR3 DNA sequence: TGCAGCGTTGAAACCCTGAACAGGAACACTGAAGCTTTCTTT. This codes for CSVETLNRNTEAFF.